These 22 T cell receptor beta chains originate from one sample sequenced in a study of blood T cells in healthy people across ages. The second PCR ran roughly 6 to 11 cycles with a sample-barcoded 5' primer and J-beta primers. One entry per CDR3 protein results from TCRdb running MiXCR on the 5' RACE reads. The sample comprises around 1,500,000 distinct CDR3 sequences, 28% of which are singletons, and 7% to 9% rests with the top ten. The sample comprised blood. Receptors were obtained from a woman aged 25-40 years in good health.

This clonotype was seen ten or more times. This sequence joins TRBV12-3 or TRBV12-4 and TRBJ2-7; 8 bases are shared with TRBD2. There are 14 residues in the CDR3. Trimming removed 3 bases from V and 6 bases from J; junction bases left unmatched: 7. The chain's CDR3 is CASSFGTSPAEQYF. The CDR3 bases are TGTGCCAGCAGTTTCGGGACTAGTCCCGCCGAGCAGTACTTC.

This clonotype was observed a single time. The J gene is TRBJ1-2, the V gene TRBV29-1, with a possible D match to TRBD1 (5 bases). From germline, CDR1 is SQVTM and CDR2 ANQGSEA. The CDR3 loop spans 12 amino acids. Deletions cut 6 bases from V and 12 bases from J, with 20 bases between. The CDR3 loop reads CSVEIAGRGHTF. The CDR3 region has the DNA TGCAGCGTGGAGATCGCAGGGAGAGGCCACACCTTC. Variable domain in full (rest from reference TRBV29-1 and TRBJ1-2): SAVISQKPSRDICQRGTSLTIQCQVDSQVTMMFWYRQQPGQSLTLIATANQGSEATYESGFVIDKFPISRPNLTFSTLTVSNMSPEDSSIYLCSVEIAGRGHTFGSGTRLTVV.

The genes are TRBV7-2 and TRBJ2-7, with D possibly being TRBD1 (6 bases). In germline, CDR1 is SGHTA, CDR2 FQGNSA. CDR3 length equals 15 residues. V was trimmed by 5 bases and J by 0 bases, leaving 14 bases between them. As DNA, the CDR3 is TGTGCCAGCAGCGCACAGGGATCGAGCTCCTACGAGCAGTACTTC. Amino acid sequence: CASSAQGSSSYEQYF.

This clonotype was seen ten or more times. V is TRBV7-9 and J is TRBJ2-7, with 9 bases lining up with TRBD1. CDR3 length: 14 residues. The junction had 6 bases not matched to a gene; V was cut back by 4 bases and J by 5 bases. CDR1 is SEHNR and CDR2 is FQNEAQ in the germline V gene (reference sequence). CDR3 sequence reads: CASSSRDRAHEQYF. CDR3 sequence (DNA): TGTGCCAGCAGCTCGCGGGACAGGGCCCACGAGCAGTACTTC.

The rearrangement joins TRBV12-3 or TRBV12-4 to TRBJ1-1; no reliable D call. The V gene lost 0 bases and the J gene lost 4 bases, with 9 bases spanning the gap. The CDR3 spans 14 residues. The CDR3 DNA sequence: TGTGCCAGCAGTTTAGCAGGTATCGGCACTGAAGCTTTCTTT. Amino acids: CASSLAGIGTEAFF.

This clonotype turned up a few times. The rearrangement links TRBV7-2 to TRBJ2-3; D is uncertain. V was trimmed by 0 bases and J by 5 bases, leaving 9 bases between them. CDR3 size: 14 residues. The germline V gene has CDR1 SGHTA and CDR2 FQGNSA. The chain's CDR3 is CASSLAWVGDTQYF. Here the CDR3 DNA reads TGTGCCAGCAGCTTAGCGTGGGTAGGAGATACGCAGTATTTT. Variable domain in full (rest from reference TRBV7-2 and TRBJ2-3): GAGVSQSPSNKVTEKGKDVELRCDPISGHTALYWYRQSLGQGLEFLIYFQGNSAPDKSGLPSDRFSAERTGGSVSTLTIQRTQQEDSAVYLCASSLAWVGDTQYFGPGTRLTVL.

Many counts were recorded for this clonotype. CDR3 loop: CASSQQTGPRYF. The CDR3 coding sequence is TGTGCCAGCAGTCAGCAGACAGGCCCAAGGTACTTC. The chain has TRBV28 and TRBJ2-7; tentative D call: TRBD1 (6 bases). Trimming took off 5 bases at V and 12 bases at J, with 17 bases between the two ends. Per the germline V gene, CDR1 is MDHEN and CDR2 is SYDVKM. This CDR3 contains 12 residues. Together with reference TRBV28 and TRBJ2-7, the CDR3 gives the full variable domain: DVKVTQSSRYLVKRTGEKVFLECVQDMDHENMFWYRQDPGLGLRLIYFSYDVKMKEKGDIPEGYSVSREKKERFSLILESASTNQTSMYLCASSQQTGPRYFGPGTRLTVT.

The V call is TRBV5-1, the J call TRBJ1-2; 7 bases fit TRBD1. This CDR3 contains 12 residues. The V segment lost 5 bases and the J segment 6 bases; nucleotides outside the gene matches: 4. Germline V gene lookup returns CDR1 SGHRS and CDR2 YFSETQ. CDR3: CASRFQGDGYTF. The CDR3 DNA reads as TGCGCCAGCAGATTCCAGGGGGATGGCTACACCTTC.

A few counts support this clonotype. This rearrangement joins TRBV29-1 to TRBJ2-7; 12 nucleotides align to TRBD1. The V segment lost 5 bases and the J segment 3 bases; nucleotides outside the gene matches: 11. The CDR3 covers 16 residues. Germline V gene lookup returns CDR1 SQVTM and CDR2 ANQGSEA. CDR3 in DNA: TGCAGCGTTCGTCCGGGACAGGGGGCCGTCTTCTACGAGCAGTACTTC. Protein sequence: CSVRPGQGAVFYEQYF.

This chain joins TRBV5-1 and TRBJ1-6; TRBD1 agrees at 8 bases. This CDR3 has 16 amino acids. The germline V gene encodes CDR1 SGHRS and CDR2 YFSETQ. V lost 4 bases to trimming and J lost 0 bases; unmatched junction nucleotides: 3. CDR3 sequence reads: CASSRTGSSYNSPLHF. The CDR3 DNA follows: TGCGCCAGCAGCCGGACAGGGAGCTCCTATAATTCACCCCTCCACTTT.

The chain couples TRBV20-1 to TRBJ2-7; 8 positions match TRBD1. The V and J ends lost 0 bases and 2 bases, in that order; junction bases with no gene match: 3. Germline CDR1 and CDR2: DFQATT and SNEGSKA (reference sequence). This CDR3 has 14 residues. The CDR3 DNA reads TGCAGTGCTAGAGATGAGGACAGGGCCTACGAGCAGTACTTC. This encodes CSARDEDRAYEQYF.

This clonotype was observed a handful of times. The genes are TRBV29-1 and TRBJ2-4; tentatively, D is TRBD1 (5 bases). The CDR3 spans 14 residues. The V end was cut by 5 bases, the J end by 2 bases, with 13 bases between. CDR1 is SQVTM and CDR2 is ANQGSEA in the germline V gene. CDR3 bases: TGCAGCGTTAAGGGGCGTGGGACCAAAAACATTCAGTACTTC. Translated: CSVKGRGTKNIQYF.

For the CDR3, the DNA is TGCGCCAGCAGCCGGTCGGGGACGGAGATTGGAAACACCATATATTTT. Its translation: CASSRSGTEIGNTIYF. The chain is built from TRBV5-1 and TRBJ1-3, with TRBD1 as a possible D gene (5 bases). The CDR3 has 16 residues. The germline V and J ends were trimmed by 4 bases and 3 bases, with 17 bases remaining between them. Per the germline V gene, CDR1 is SGHRS and CDR2 is YFSETQ.

This clonotype was picked up many times. V usage is TRBV10-3 and J usage is TRBJ2-6; 10 positions agree with TRBD2. J was trimmed by 3 bases and V by 10 bases; bases with no gene match: 9. Germline V lookup: CDR1 ENHRY, CDR2 SYGVKD. The CDR3 length is 16 residues. This chain's CDR3 is CATGSLAGVGANVLTF. The CDR3 DNA reads TGTGCCACAGGGAGCCTAGCGGGAGTTGGGGCCAACGTCCTGACTTTC.

The genes are TRBV6-4 and TRBJ2-3; D call uncertain. V lost 3 bases and J 0 bases, leaving 7 bases between the germline ends. The CDR3 consists of 14 residues. From germline, CDR1 is MRHNA and CDR2 SNTAGT. Here the CDR3 reads CASSEMASTDTQYF. The CDR3, as DNA: TGTGCCAGCAGTGAGATGGCTAGCACAGATACGCAGTATTTT.

The chain employs TRBV12-3 or TRBV12-4 and TRBJ2-7; TRBD2 agrees at 12 bases. This CDR3 has 14 amino acids. Trimming at V came to 11 bases and at J to 5 bases, leaving 10 bases not matched to a gene. CDR3 DNA: TGTGCCTCTTCTAGCGGGAGGGCCGGCAACGAGCAGTACTTC. The encoded protein is CASSSGRAGNEQYF.

The CDR3 region has the DNA TGCGCCAGCAGCTTCCAGGGTGAGGATGTCTACACCTTC. Translation gives CASSFQGEDVYTF. The V and J genes are TRBV5-1 and TRBJ1-2; D is possibly TRBD1 (5 bases). V gave up 2 bases and J gave up 10 bases, with 15 bases separating them. The length of the CDR3 is 13 residues. Germline assignment: CDR1 SGHRS and CDR2 YFSETQ.

This clonotype was recorded at least ten times. V and J are TRBV6-5 and TRBJ2-1; the match to TRBD2 covers 7 bases. The germline V gene encodes CDR1 MNHEY and CDR2 SVGAGI. The CDR3 totals 15 residues. V was pared by 0 bases and J by 3 bases, with 2 bases of the junction left unmatched. The CDR3 reads CASSYSGTNYNEQFF. DNA of the CDR3: TGTGCCAGCAGTTACTCCGGGACTAACTACAATGAGCAGTTCTTC.

In regard to this clonotype: A much larger clone differs by one base, so this may be a read error. The chain employs TRBV20-1 and TRBJ2-7; D remains unclear. The J call may be in error: the DNA end matches TRBJ2-5 better. The germline gives CDR1 DFQATT, CDR2 SNEGSKA (reference sequence). The CDR3 extends over 12 amino acids. The CDR3, as DNA: TGCAGTGCCGCTACCTCGTGGGAGACCCAGTACTTC. Translated: CSAATSWETQYF.

The J gene is TRBJ1-5, the V gene TRBV29-1, with D perhaps TRBD1 (6 bases). The CDR3 loop spans 14 amino acids. Germline V gene sequence: CDR1 SQVTM, CDR2 ANQGSEA. The CDR3 is CRVHRDYSNQPQHF. The CDR3 DNA sequence: TGCAGGGTCCACAGGGACTATAGCAATCAGCCCCAGCATTTT.

This clonotype showed up many times. The rearrangement joins TRBV12-3 or TRBV12-4 to TRBJ2-5, with D possibly matching TRBD1 (6 bases). Trimming pared 0 bases from V and 2 bases from J, leaving 16 bases between. This CDR3 comprises 17 residues. CDR3 region: CASSLAGSGAGQETQYF. The CDR3 nucleotides read TGTGCCAGCAGTTTAGCTGGTTCAGGGGCCGGACAAGAGACCCAGTACTTC.

This clonotype has just a few counts. CDR3 nucleotides: TGTGCCAGCAGTTACTGGGGCAGCCCTTTGAACACTGAAGCTTTCTTT. This sequence encodes CASSYWGSPLNTEAFF. The chain uses TRBV6-5 and TRBJ1-1; D may be TRBD1 (5 bases). The germline V gene encodes CDR1 MNHEY and CDR2 SVGAGI. CDR3 length equals 16 residues. V lost 1 base and J 0 bases, leaving 12 bases between the germline ends.